This TCR beta chain was observed in a study of blood T cell repertoires in COVID-19. Assay used: immunoSEQ multiplex PCR; TCRdb lists only in-frame clones, some missing. The sample lists about 280,000 clones; 70% to 90% were seen once. V lost 5 bases and J 0 bases, leaving 17 bases between the germline ends. The CDR3 runs to 17 residues. Per the germline V gene, CDR1 is LGHDT and CDR2 is YNNKEL (reference sequence). The TCR was taken from a woman in her 70s with acute or convalescent COVID-19. This chain joins TRBV3-1 (or the pseudogene TRBV3-2) and TRBJ2-1; TRBD2 is a possible D gene (6 bases). Sequencing input: peripheral blood. The CDR3 spells CASSDILAASSYNEQFF. DNA for the CDR3: TGTGCCAGCAGCGACATTTTAGCGGCGAGCTCCTACAATGAGCAGTTCTTC.